The present entry profiles one TCR beta chain with its context. The germline gene is not matched at one end of the junction; a read error may be the cause. This table comes from immunoSEQ multiplex PCR, and its TCRdb copy is limited to in-frame clones, with some not included. Of 40,000 or so clones listed, around 92% are singletons. The CDR3 extends over 16 amino acids. Germline V lookup: CDR1 LGHNA, CDR2 YNFKEQ. The sample originates from a study of T cell changes during pregnancy in multiple sclerosis. This receptor was obtained from a female donor with multiple sclerosis, enrolled in a pregnancy study. The starting material was CD8+ T cells from peripheral blood mononuclear cells, obtained in the third trimester of pregnancy. The chain recombines TRBV4-2 with TRBJ2-6; D is unresolved. The CDR3 is CANSQDSNSGANVLTF. CDR3 DNA sequence: TGTGCCAACAGCCAAGATAGCAACTCTGGGGCCAACGTCCTGACTTTC.